Each of the 13 T cell receptor beta chains below was sequenced from the same sample in a study of CD8+ T cells in alopecia areata. Stated treatment: oral pan-JAK inhibitor, 5-10 mg twice daily. Extraction of RNA preceded its reverse transcription into cDNA, which served as the sequencing template. Libraries were prepared by immunoSEQ multiplex PCR; TCRdb keeps only in-frame clonotypes and omits some of them. The data contain around 100,000 clones, around three fifths of them singletons. Source: CD8+ T cells sorted from blood, taken at week 24, from a patient treated with tofacitinib. These TCRs come from a human donor with alopecia areata.

The chain is built from TRBV4-1 and TRBJ1-2; TRBD1 is a possible D gene (5 bases). Per the germline V gene, CDR1 is MGHRA and CDR2 is YSYEKL. The V end lost 0 bases, the J end lost 7 bases, and 15 bases lay between the germline ends. This CDR3 spans 15 amino acids. The CDR3 reads CASSQEAAGTVGYTF. DNA of the CDR3: TGCGCCAGCAGCCAAGAGGCGGCTGGGACTGTTGGCTACACCTTC.

The rearrangement joins TRBV5-1 to TRBJ1-1, with 8 bases that match TRBD1. Germline V gene sequence: CDR1 SGHRS, CDR2 YFSETQ. The trim removed 6 bases at V and 1 base at J, leaving 8 bases unmatched. The length of the CDR3 is 15 residues. Here the CDR3 DNA reads TGCGCCAGCACTAGATACAGGGGGTCGAACACTGAAGCTTTCTTT. This sequence encodes CASTRYRGSNTEAFF. The variable domain in full, completed from reference TRBV5-1 and TRBJ1-1, reads KAGVTQTPRYLIKTRGQQVTLSCSPISGHRSVSWYQQTPGQGLQFLFEYFSETQRNKGNFPGRFSGRQFSNSRSEMNVSTLELGDSALYLCASTRYRGSNTEAFFGQGTRLTVV.

V and J are TRBV13 and TRBJ1-1; D remains unclear. V lost 5 bases and J 6 bases, leaving 13 bases between the germline ends. From germline, CDR1 is PRHDT and CDR2 FYEKMQ (reference sequence). The CDR3 is 13 amino acids. CDR3 DNA: TGTGCCAGCAGCGTCGGAATCGGCCCTGAAGCTTTCTTT. Translation: CASSVGIGPEAFF. The full variable domain, completed using reference TRBV13 and TRBJ1-1, is AAGVIQSPRHLIKEKRETATLKCYPIPRHDTVYWYQQGPGQDPQFLISFYEKMQSDKGSIPDRFSAQQFSDYHSELNMSSLELGDSALYFCASSVGIGPEAFFGQGTRLTVV.

This chain connects TRBV7-8 to TRBJ2-3; D is perhaps TRBD1 or TRBD2 (6 bases each). Trimming stripped 6 bases from V and 1 base from J, with 14 bases between. Germline assignment: CDR1 SGHVS and CDR2 FQNEAQ. This CDR3 comprises 15 residues. CDR3 in amino acids: CASRPKGGRTDTQYF. The CDR3 nucleotides read TGTGCCAGCAGACCGAAGGGGGGCCGCACAGATACGCAGTATTTT.

CDR3 protein: CASSISSYNEQFF. The CDR3 DNA follows: TGTGCCAGTAGTATCAGCTCCTACAATGAGCAGTTCTTC. The rearrangement joins TRBV19 to TRBJ2-1; D uncertain. Trimming left V 3 bases short and J 0 bases short, with 3 bases between. This CDR3 comprises 13 residues. The V gene's germline CDR1 is LNHDA and CDR2 SQIVND (reference sequence).

This chain connects TRBV7-8 to TRBJ2-3; TRBD2 matches at 9 bases. The CDR3 length is 16 residues. After removal of 5 bases from V and 1 base from J, the junction contained 7 bases not matched to a gene. Germline lookup yields CDR1 SGHVS and CDR2 FQNEAQ. CDR3 protein: CASSLIERGGTDTQYF. DNA of the CDR3: TGTGCCAGCAGCCTAATAGAGCGGGGGGGCACAGATACGCAGTATTTT.

In the case of this clone: Other DNA sequences in this sample translate to the same CDR3. The rearrangement uses TRBV27 and TRBJ2-3; D may be TRBD1 or TRBD2 (5 bases each). The V end lost 2 bases, the J end lost 1 base, and 13 bases lay between the germline ends. CDR1 and CDR2 (germline): MNHEY, SMNVEV (reference sequence). The CDR3 totals 16 residues. The CDR3, as DNA: TGTGCCAGCAGTTTAATTCGGGGCGCGGGCACAGATACGCAGTATTTT. Its translation: CASSLIRGAGTDTQYF.

V usage is TRBV5-6 and J usage is TRBJ1-1; 7 bases line up with TRBD1. J was trimmed by 0 bases and V by 4 bases; bases with no gene match: 3. The length of the CDR3 is 14 residues. CDR1 SGHDT and CDR2 YYEEEE come from the germline V gene. The DNA for the CDR3 is TGTGCCAGCAGCCCAGACAGGGTGAACACTGAAGCTTTCTTT. As protein: CASSPDRVNTEAFF.

V is TRBV30 and J is TRBJ1-1; D may be TRBD1 (5 bases). This CDR3 contains 14 residues. V was cut by 1 base and J by 11 bases, with 20 bases left in between. Germline V lookup: CDR1 GTSNPN, CDR2 SVGIG (reference sequence). This CDR3 reads CAWSAPPGSSGAFF. CDR3 coding DNA: TGTGCCTGGAGTGCCCCCCCAGGGAGTTCAGGGGCTTTCTTT.

The J gene is TRBJ2-2, the V gene TRBV2, with D perhaps given as TRBD1 or TRBD2 (5 bases each). The CDR3 contains 14 residues. The germline V gene encodes CDR1 SNHLY and CDR2 FYNNEI. The V end was cut by 4 bases, the J end by 6 bases, with 12 bases between. In nucleotides, the CDR3 is TGTGCCAGCAGTGTCAGAGGGGTCCCCGGGGAGCTGTTTTTT. Encoded protein: CASSVRGVPGELFF.

This clone has more than one count but fewer than ten. The chain employs TRBV6-8 and TRBJ2-7, with a tentative D call TRBD1 (6 bases). The CDR3 extends over 15 amino acids. The V end was cut by 8 bases, the J end by 0 bases, with 17 bases between. Germline CDR1 reads MNHGY; CDR2 reads SAAAGT. The CDR3 DNA is TGTGCCAGCCAAGTTTTCCGGGACAACTCCTACGAGCAGTACTTC. It codes for CASQVFRDNSYEQYF.

This chain connects TRBV14 to TRBJ2-7; 7 bases match TRBD2. Unmatched junction bases numbered 11, after V lost 5 bases and J lost 7 bases. CDR3 size: 14 residues. Germline V lookup: CDR1 SGHDN, CDR2 FVKESK. The CDR3 is CASSVVAGIFEQYF. The DNA for the CDR3 is TGTGCCAGCAGCGTGGTAGCGGGCATCTTTGAGCAGTACTTC.

This chain connects TRBV11-2 to TRBJ1-5; D not certain. Trimming cost V 5 bases and J 2 bases, with 16 bases left between them. There are 16 residues in the CDR3. Germline V CDR1 and CDR2: SGHAT, FQNNGV. CDR3 protein: CASSESGRSGNQPQHF. In DNA, the CDR3 is TGTGCCAGCAGCGAAAGCGGTCGAAGTGGCAATCAGCCCCAGCATTTT.